This T cell receptor (beta chain) came from a study of metastatic and nonmetastatic thyroid tumors (dated by TCRdb to the early 2020s). Regarding the study in general: Repertoires were compared across peripheral blood and tumor or nodule tissue samples from malignant and benign thyroid patients.

No patient had received any treatment before thyroid surgery. Patient clinical samples collected from about 2011 to 2018 were retrospectively analysed using T-cell receptor beta sequencing. CDR1 LNHDA and CDR2 SQIVND were looked up in the germline V gene (reference sequence). The CDR3 has 16 amino acids, counting the end cysteine and phenylalanine. The CDR3 DNA has 48 bases and is translated from base 1. Trimming costs V 4 bases and J 0 bases, and their ends lie 15 bases apart. The library came from PCR. These reads were obtained on an Illumina HiSeq 4000. High-throughput sequencing was used to profile the TCR beta-chain CDR3 region of each patient. The paper's data handling went like this. Drawing on CDR3 differences between clinicopathological groups, the researchers built a classifier meant to tell apart patients with distant-metastatic papillary thyroid cancer. The Shannon index was used to assess repertoire diversity, and the Morisita-Horn index was used to assess tumor-blood repertoire similarity. In-frame beta chains were kept once TCRdb had trimmed the public reads at Q25 with fastp and called clones with MiXCR. The V and J calls and clone size are TCRdb's, not the authors'. The sample records about 19,000 clones, approximately 24% of which are singletons. Of the sample, about 3.3% falls within the top ten clones.

As for this clone: It lacks a known antigen. No base-level quality is on record; no much larger clone is a single base apart.

What the work shows at the level of the full study, not this receptor alone: In both blood and tumor samples, TCR beta diversity was reported to be significantly higher in malignant tumors than in benign nodules.

The chain is assembled from TRBV19 and TRBJ1-1; 5 matching bases give a weak D call of TRBD1. The origin of this receptor is a male donor with papillary thyroid cancer or a benign thyroid nodule (not recorded which). Some clones in this sample may be carry-over from other donors' samples. Specimen: blood. The CDR3 region reads CASSTEGEWMNTEAFF. The nucleotide sequence is TGTGCCAGTAGTACGGAAGGGGAGTGGATGAACACTGAAGCTTTCTTT.